This T cell receptor (beta chain) was sequenced during a study of human thymus T cells. Produced via immunoSEQ multiplex PCR; TCRdb's table is partial and in-frame only. The table records roughly 54,000 clones, 94% of them present only once. During surgery, about 0.45-1 mL peripheral blood was drawn from four of eight donors. Blood DNA came from all available leukocytes, not a fixed cell number. The germline gives CDR1 SGHAT, CDR2 FQNNGV. The CDR3 covers 17 residues. With 0 bases removed from V and 3 bases from J, the gap between germline ends came to 16 bases. With regard to this clone: What it recognizes is unknown.

Regarding the study as a whole: Thymic and blood repertoires showed apparently biased V and J gene usage.

The chain has TRBV11-2 and TRBJ2-3, with D possibly being TRBD1 (5 bases). Sequenced: blood. This sequence originates from a boy under two years old with a congenital heart defect but otherwise immunologically healthy. CDR3 nucleotide sequence: TGTGCCAGCAGCTTAGACGACTTCTGGGGCCGTACAGATACGCAGTATTTT. Translation gives CASSLDDFWGRTDTQYF.